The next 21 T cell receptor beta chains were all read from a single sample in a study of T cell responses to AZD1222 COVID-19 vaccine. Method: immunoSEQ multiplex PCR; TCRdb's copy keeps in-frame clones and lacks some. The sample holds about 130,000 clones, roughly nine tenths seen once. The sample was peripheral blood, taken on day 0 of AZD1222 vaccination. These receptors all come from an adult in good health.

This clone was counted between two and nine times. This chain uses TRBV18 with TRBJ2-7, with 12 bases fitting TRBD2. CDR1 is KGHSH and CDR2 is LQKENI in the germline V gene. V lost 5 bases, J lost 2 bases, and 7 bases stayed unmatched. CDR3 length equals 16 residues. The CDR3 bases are TGTGCCAGCTCATCCAAGACTAGCGGGAGTACCTACGAGCAGTACTTC. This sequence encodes CASSSKTSGSTYEQYF.

CDR3 DNA sequence: TGTGCCAGCAGACGAGCGGGCCAGCTATCCTACGAGCAGTACTTC. This gives the protein CASRRAGQLSYEQYF. The chain combines TRBV28 with TRBJ2-7; TRBD2 might be the D (6 bases). Trimming removed 6 bases at V and 1 base at J, with 16 bases between. The germline V gene has CDR1 MDHEN and CDR2 SYDVKM. The CDR3 loop spans 15 amino acids.

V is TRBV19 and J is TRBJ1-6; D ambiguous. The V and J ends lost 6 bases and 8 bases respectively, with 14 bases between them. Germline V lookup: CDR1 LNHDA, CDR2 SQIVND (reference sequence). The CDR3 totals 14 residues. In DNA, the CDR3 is TGTGCCAGTAGCCTCAGGCAGGAGGATTCACCCCTCCACTTT. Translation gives CASSLRQEDSPLHF.

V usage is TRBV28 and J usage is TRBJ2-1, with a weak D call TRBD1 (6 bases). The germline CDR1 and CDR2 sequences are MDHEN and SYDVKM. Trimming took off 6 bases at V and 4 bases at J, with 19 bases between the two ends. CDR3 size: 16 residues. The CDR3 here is CASSSEQGRPYNEQFF. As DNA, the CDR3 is TGTGCCAGCAGCTCCGAACAGGGAAGGCCATACAATGAGCAGTTCTTC.

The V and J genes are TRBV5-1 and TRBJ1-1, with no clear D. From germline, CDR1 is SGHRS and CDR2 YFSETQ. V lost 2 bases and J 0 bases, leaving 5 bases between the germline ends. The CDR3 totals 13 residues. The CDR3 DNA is TGCGCCAGCAGCTTCGGGATGAACACTGAAGCTTTCTTT. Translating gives CASSFGMNTEAFF.

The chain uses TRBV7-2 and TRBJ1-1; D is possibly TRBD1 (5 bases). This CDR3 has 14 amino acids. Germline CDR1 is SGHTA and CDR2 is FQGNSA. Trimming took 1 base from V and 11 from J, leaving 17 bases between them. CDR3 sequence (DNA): TGTGCCAGCAGCTTAGTCTGGGGAGAGGGGATGGCTTTCTTT. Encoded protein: CASSLVWGEGMAFF.

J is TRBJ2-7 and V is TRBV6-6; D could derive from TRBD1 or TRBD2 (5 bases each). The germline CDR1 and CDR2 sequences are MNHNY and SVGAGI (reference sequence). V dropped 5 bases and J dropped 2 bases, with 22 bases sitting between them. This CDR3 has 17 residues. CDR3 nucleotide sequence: TGTGCCAGCAGTCATGGGAATCTTGGGACGGCTACCTACGAGCAGTACTTC. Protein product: CASSHGNLGTATYEQYF.

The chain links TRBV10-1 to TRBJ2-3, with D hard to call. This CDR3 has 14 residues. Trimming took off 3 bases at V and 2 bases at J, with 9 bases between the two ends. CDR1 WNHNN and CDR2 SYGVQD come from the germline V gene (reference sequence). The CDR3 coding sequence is TGCGCCAGCAGTGAATCCCTAGACACAGATACGCAGTATTTT. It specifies CASSESLDTDTQYF.

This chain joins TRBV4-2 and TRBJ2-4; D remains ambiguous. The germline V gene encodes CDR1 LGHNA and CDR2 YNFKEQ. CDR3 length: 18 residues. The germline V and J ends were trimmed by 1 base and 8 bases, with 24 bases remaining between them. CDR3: CASSQVSVRLAKVDIQYF. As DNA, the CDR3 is TGTGCCAGCAGCCAAGTATCGGTGCGGCTGGCAAAGGTCGACATTCAGTACTTC.

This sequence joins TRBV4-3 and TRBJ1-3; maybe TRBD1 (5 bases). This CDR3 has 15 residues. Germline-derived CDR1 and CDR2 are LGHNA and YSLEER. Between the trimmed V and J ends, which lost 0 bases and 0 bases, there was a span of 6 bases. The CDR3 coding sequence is TGCGCCAGCAGCCAAGAGACAGTCTCTGGAAACACCATATATTTT. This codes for CASSQETVSGNTIYF.

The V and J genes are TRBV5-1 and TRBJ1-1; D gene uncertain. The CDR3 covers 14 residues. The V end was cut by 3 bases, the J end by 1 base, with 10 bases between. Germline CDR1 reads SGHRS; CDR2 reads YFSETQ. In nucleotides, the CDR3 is TGCGCCAGCAGCTCCCTACTAGGGAACACTGAAGCTTTCTTT. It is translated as CASSSLLGNTEAFF. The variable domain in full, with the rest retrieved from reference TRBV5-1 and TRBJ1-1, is KAGVTQTPRYLIKTRGQQVTLSCSPISGHRSVSWYQQTPGQGLQFLFEYFSETQRNKGNFPGRFSGRQFSNSRSEMNVSTLELGDSALYLCASSSLLGNTEAFFGQGTRLTVV.

The CDR3 region has the DNA TGCGCCAGCAGCCCCGGCCGCCTGCCGTTGGAAAAACTGTTTTTT. It specifies CASSPGRLPLEKLFF. This chain joins TRBV4-3 and TRBJ1-4, with D uncertain. The CDR3 sequence is 15 residues long. Trimming took off 4 bases at V and 8 bases at J, with 17 bases between the two ends. Germline loops: CDR1 LGHNA, CDR2 YSLEER.

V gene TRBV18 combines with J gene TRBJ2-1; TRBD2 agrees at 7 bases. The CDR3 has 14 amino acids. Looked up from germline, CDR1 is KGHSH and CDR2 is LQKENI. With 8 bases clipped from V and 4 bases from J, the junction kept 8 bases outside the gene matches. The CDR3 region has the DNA TGTGCCAGCCTGACCAGCGGGGAGTACAATGAGCAGTTCTTC. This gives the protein CASLTSGEYNEQFF.

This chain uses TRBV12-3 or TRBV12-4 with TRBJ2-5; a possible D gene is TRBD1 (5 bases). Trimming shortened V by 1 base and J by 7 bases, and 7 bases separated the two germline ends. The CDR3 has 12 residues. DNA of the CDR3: TGTGCCAGCAGTTTAGATAGGGGGACCCAGTACTTC. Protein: CASSLDRGTQYF.

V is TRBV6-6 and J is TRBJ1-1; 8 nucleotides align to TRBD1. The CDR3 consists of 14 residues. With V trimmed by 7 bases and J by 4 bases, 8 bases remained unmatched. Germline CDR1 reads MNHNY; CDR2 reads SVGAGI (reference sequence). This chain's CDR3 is CASTPQGGGTEAFF. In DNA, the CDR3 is TGTGCCAGCACCCCACAGGGGGGGGGCACTGAAGCTTTCTTT.

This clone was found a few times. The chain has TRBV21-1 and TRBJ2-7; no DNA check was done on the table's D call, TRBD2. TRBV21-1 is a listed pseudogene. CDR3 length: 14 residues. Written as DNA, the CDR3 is TGTGCCAGCAGCAAAGAACGGGTTCCCTACGAGCAGTACTTC. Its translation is CASSKERVPYEQYF.

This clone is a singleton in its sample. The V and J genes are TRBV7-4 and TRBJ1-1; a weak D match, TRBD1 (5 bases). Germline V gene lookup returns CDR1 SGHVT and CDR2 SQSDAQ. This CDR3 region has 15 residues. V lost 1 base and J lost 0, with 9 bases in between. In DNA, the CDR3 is TGTGCCAGCAGCTTAGGTACAGGTTTGAACACTGAAGCTTTCTTT. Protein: CASSLGTGLNTEAFF.

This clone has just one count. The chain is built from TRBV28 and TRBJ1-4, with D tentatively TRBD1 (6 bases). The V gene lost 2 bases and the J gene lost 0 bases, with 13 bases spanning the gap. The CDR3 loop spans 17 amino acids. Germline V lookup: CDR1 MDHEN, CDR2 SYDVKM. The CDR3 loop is CASSLGQGITTNEKLFF. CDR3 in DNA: TGTGCCAGCAGTTTAGGGCAGGGGATAACAACTAATGAAAAACTGTTTTTT.

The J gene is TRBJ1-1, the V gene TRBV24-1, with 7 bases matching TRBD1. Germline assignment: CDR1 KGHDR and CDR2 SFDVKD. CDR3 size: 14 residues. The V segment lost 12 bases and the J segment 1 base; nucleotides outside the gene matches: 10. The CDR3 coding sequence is TGTGCCCCCCCTGAAAGGACAGGGAACACTGAAGCTTTCTTT. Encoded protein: CAPPERTGNTEAFF.

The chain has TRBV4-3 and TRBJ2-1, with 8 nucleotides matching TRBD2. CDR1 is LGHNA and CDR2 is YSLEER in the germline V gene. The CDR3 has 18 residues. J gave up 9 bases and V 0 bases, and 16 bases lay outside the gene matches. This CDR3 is CASSQDPLAGPGVGEQFF. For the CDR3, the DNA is TGCGCCAGCAGCCAAGATCCGCTAGCGGGCCCCGGAGTCGGTGAGCAGTTCTTC.

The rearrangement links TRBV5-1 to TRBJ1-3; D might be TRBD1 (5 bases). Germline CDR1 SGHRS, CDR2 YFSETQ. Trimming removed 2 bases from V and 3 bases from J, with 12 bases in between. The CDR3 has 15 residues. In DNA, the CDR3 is TGCGCCAGCAGCTTATCAGGGAGGAGTGGAAACACCATATATTTT. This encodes CASSLSGRSGNTIYF.